The rows below give T cell receptor beta chains drawn from one sample of a study of a mutant IDH1 vaccine in newly diagnosed glioma. Sequenced by immunoSEQ multiplex PCR; TCRdb stores in-frame clones only, minus some. The sample holds tens of thousands of clones; 93% are singletons and the top ten take roughly 1.2%. Here the sequenced sample was PBMCs, taken from a glioma patient treated with radiotherapy, temozolomide or both. All receptors come from a man aged 40-55 years with glioma. CDR3s leave out the opening cysteine and the closing phenylalanine or tryptophan. Some rows mark clone size as missing; the rest say once, few, many or name a class of expanded clone.

-	TRBV7-2	TRBJ1-2	ASSVNPTHLYGYT
-	TRBV19	TRBJ1-3	ASSLSGKLGNTIY
once	TRBV19	TRBJ1-4	ASSIEGPGAVQIDEKLF
-	TRBV6-5	TRBJ1-1	ASSYSNPRDTEAF
-	TRBV6-5	TRBJ2-7	ASSPTGTYEQY
-	TRBV7-2	TRBJ2-2	ASSLGAGGTGELF
-	TRBV5-4	TRBJ2-3	ASSFAQGRGTQY
-	TRBV4-1	TRBJ1-1	ASSQDIVPLNTEAF
once	TRBV9	TRBJ2-1	ASSVSGSTGNEQF
-	TRBV7-6	TRBJ2-2	ASSFEAGGYTGELF
-	TRBV7-9	TRBJ1-2	ASSPQDRAPFYGYT
-	TRBV27	TRBJ2-3	ASRDLAADTQY
-	TRBV6-1	TRBJ1-2	ATWTGLYGYT
-	TRBV4-2	TRBJ1-3	ASSQGIGLSSGNTIY
-	TRBV9	TRBJ2-3	ASSAKGINPPTDTQY
-	TRBV7-9	TRBJ2-2	ASSPSRTSGATGLF
few	TRBV28	TRBJ2-5	ASSLGREERANQETQY
-	TRBV6-5	TRBJ1-2	ASSYSLFYGYT
-	TRBV6-1	TRBJ2-7	ASSEYTGRYEQY
-	TRBV28	TRBJ1-2	ASLGQAYGYT
once	TRBV6-1	TRBJ1-3	ASSEIGNSGNTIY
-	TRBV29-1	TRBJ2-7	SVSSGRGPEQY
once	TRBV10-3	TRBJ2-2	AIRVSGAMDTGELF
-	TRBV5-1	TRBJ2-4	ASSLQGGKNIQY
-	TRBV19	TRBJ2-5	ASSGWTAGQETQY
-	TRBV12-5	TRBJ1-2	ASGLHPTGGLYGYT
-	TRBV6-1	TRBJ2-1	ASSGFRTSGYEQF
-	TRBV7-9	TRBJ1-2	ASSLEFDTGYT
-	TRBV27	TRBJ2-3	ASSFLGRGGTDTQY
-	TRBV4-1	TRBJ2-3	ASSQISDTQY
-	TRBV5-6	TRBJ2-1	ASSLTTGSEQF
-	TRBV11-3	TRBJ1-5	ASSQGTGGQPQH
-	TRBV7-9	TRBJ1-5	ASSVGQGSEPQH
-	TRBV7-2	TRBJ1-1	ASSLRQNTEAF
-	TRBV5-3	TRBJ2-5	ARERTLWSSETQY
-	TRBV6-6	TRBJ1-2	ASSYPEGAYGYT
-	TRBV10-3	TRBJ1-2	AISEGRDGGYT
-	TRBV7-9	TRBJ1-1	ASSLEVMNTEAF